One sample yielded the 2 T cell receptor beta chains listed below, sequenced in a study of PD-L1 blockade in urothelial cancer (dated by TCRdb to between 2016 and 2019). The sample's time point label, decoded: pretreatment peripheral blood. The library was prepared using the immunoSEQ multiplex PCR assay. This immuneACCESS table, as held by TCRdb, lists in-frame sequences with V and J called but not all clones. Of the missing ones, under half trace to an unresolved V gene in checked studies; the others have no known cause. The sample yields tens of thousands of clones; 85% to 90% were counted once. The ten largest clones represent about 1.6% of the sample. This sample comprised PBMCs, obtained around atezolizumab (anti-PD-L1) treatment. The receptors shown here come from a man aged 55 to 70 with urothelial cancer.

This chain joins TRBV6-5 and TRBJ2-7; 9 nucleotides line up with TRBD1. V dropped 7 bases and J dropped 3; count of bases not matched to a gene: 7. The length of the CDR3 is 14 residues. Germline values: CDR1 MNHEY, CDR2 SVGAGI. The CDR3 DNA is TGTGCCAGCACGGTGCCGGGACAGGGCTACGAGCAGTACTTC. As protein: CASTVPGQGYEQYF.

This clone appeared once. The CDR3 reads CASSQERGAADTQYF. The CDR3 DNA reads TGCGCCAGCAGCCAAGAGCGGGGGGCGGCAGATACGCAGTATTTT. This chain links TRBV4-3 with TRBJ2-3, with TRBD2 matching over 8 bases. Trimming took 0 bases from V and 4 from J; bases not matched to a gene: 3. This CDR3 has 15 amino acids. Per germline, CDR1 LGHNA and CDR2 YSLEER.